This TCR beta chain emerged from a study of Graves' ophthalmopathy and Graves' hyperthyroidism. The study's findings and limits: The majority of expanded thyroid clonotypes above 0.001 frequency also occurred in blood.

This clonotype was counted a few times. Antigen: not known. The CDR3 totals 15 residues. CDR1 and CDR2 (germline): MGHDK, SYGVNS. The V end lost 5 bases, the J end lost 5 bases, and 15 bases lay between the germline ends. The authors amplified TCR beta CDR3 regions, and they did so from RNA transcripts for repertoire sequencing. HTBI primers served in a first-round RT-PCR, which a second-round multiplex PCR followed. TCRdb passed the multiplex PCR reads through MiXCR, listing each CDR3 protein once. Among 740,000 or so distinct CDR3 sequences listed, roughly 40% were seen once. The TCR comes from an adult man with Graves' ophthalmopathy. The sample consisted of peripheral blood. The rearrangement joins TRBV25-1 to TRBJ2-2; D gene ambiguous. CDR3 in DNA: TGTGCCAGCAGTTTTAGTTTCCGGGCAACCGGGGAGCTGTTTTTT. This translates into CASSFSFRATGELFF.